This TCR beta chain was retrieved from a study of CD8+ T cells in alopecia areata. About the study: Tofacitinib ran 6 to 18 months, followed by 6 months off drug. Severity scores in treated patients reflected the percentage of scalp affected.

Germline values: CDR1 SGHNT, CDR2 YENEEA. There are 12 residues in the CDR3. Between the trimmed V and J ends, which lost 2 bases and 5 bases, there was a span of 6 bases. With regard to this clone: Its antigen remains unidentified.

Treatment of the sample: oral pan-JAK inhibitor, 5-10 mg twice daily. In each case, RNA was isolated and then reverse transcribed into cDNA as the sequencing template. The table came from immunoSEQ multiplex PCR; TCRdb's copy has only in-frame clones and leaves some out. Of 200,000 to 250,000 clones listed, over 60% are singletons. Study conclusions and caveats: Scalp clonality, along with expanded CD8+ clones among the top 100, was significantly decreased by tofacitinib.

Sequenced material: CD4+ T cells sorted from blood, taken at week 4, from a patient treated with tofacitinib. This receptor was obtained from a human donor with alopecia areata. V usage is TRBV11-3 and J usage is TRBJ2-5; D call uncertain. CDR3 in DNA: TGTGCCAGCAGCTTATCCGGTGAGACCCAGTACTTC. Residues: CASSLSGETQYF.